The 14 T cell receptor beta chains below all came from one sample that was sequenced in a study of cytomegalovirus exposure and HLA in healthy donors (dated by TCRdb to the late 2010s). Library generation was performed with the immunoSEQ multiplex PCR assay. A mixture of 60 forward primers for TCR Vbeta segments and 13 reverse primers for TCR Jbeta segments was used in the multiplex PCR. The table was pulled from immuneACCESS by TCRdb, which kept in-frame rearrangements only. Such tables lose some clones; where checked, under half of the loss comes from unresolved V genes, and the rest has no known cause. This sample has about 110,000 clones in its table, and roughly 82% of those were observed once. The ten largest clones take up 2% to 3% of the sample. Input material: PBMCs. These receptor sequences come from a young man in good health and CMV-seropositive.

V is TRBV10-2 and J is TRBJ1-2; 7 bases fit TRBD1. V lost 2 bases and J lost 5; bases outside the gene matches: 11. The CDR3 has 16 residues. From germline, CDR1 is WSHSY and CDR2 SAAADI. The CDR3, as DNA: TGCGCCAGCAGTGAGACTGACAGGGTGGAGGGATATGGCTACACCTTC. Protein sequence: CASSETDRVEGYGYTF.

The chain uses TRBV6-5 and TRBJ2-3; weak D call: TRBD1 (7 bases). The V and J ends lost 5 bases and 14 bases respectively, with 23 bases between them. The CDR3 covers 14 residues. Germline lookup yields CDR1 MNHEY and CDR2 SVGAGI. The CDR3 coding sequence is TGTGCCAGCAGTACAACCAACAGGGGAGGCTCCGTGTATTTT. It specifies CASSTTNRGGSVYF.

The chain couples TRBV4-1 to TRBJ1-6; tentatively, D is TRBD1 (6 bases). CDR1 and CDR2 from the germline V gene are MGHRA and YSYEKL. CDR3 length equals 18 residues. Trimming took 1 base from V and 13 from J, leaving 26 bases between them. This CDR3 reads CASSQGPPGTGRVGPLHF. The CDR3 coding sequence is TGCGCCAGCAGCCAAGGACCCCCGGGCACAGGGCGGGTGGGGCCCCTCCACTTT.

The rearrangement uses TRBV2 and TRBJ2-2; tentative D call: TRBD2 (5 bases). The ends were cut back, 11 bases at V and 6 bases at J, with 16 bases in the middle. The CDR3 is 13 residues long. Germline V gene sequence: CDR1 SNHLY, CDR2 FYNNEI. In DNA, the CDR3 is TGTGCCGGACGAGGGCGTAGGGCCGGGGAGCTGTTTTTT. Encoded protein: CAGRGRRAGELFF.

The rearrangement joins TRBV7-2 to TRBJ2-5, with 7 bases identical to TRBD1. TRBJ2-7 explains the end of the DNA better; the J call may be wrong. Germline CDR1 and CDR2: SGHTA and FQGNSA. CDR3 length: 13 residues. CDR3 in DNA: TGTGCCAGCAGCTTGCAGACAGGGCACGAGCAGTACTTC. Translation gives CASSLQTGHEQYF.

V is TRBV19 and J is TRBJ1-5, with a possible D match to TRBD1 (5 bases). The CDR3 contains 17 residues. Trimming removed 3 bases from V and 5 bases from J, with 20 bases in between. Germline CDR1 reads LNHDA; CDR2 reads SQIVND (reference sequence). The CDR3, as DNA: TGTGCCAGTAGTATTCAGGTTTTAACAGGCCCTTATCAGCCCCAGCATTTT. It translates to CASSIQVLTGPYQPQHF.

This clone came up once. In nucleotides, the CDR3 is TGTGCCAACCGGGACAGGGAGCCGCACGAGCAGTACTTC. It yields the protein CANRDREPHEQYF. The chain is built from TRBV9 and TRBJ2-5, with 9 nucleotides matching TRBD1. The last part of the DNA fits TRBJ2-7 better; the J call may be wrong. This CDR3 spans 13 amino acids. Germline V gene data show CDR1 as SGDLS and CDR2 as YYNGEE.

On this clone: Germline and junction disagree at one end, which may indicate a read error. CDR3 coding DNA: TGTGCCGGCAGTACCCCGCCAGGGCCTGGGGCCAACGTCCTGACTTTC. Protein product: CAGSTPPGPGANVLTF. This chain uses TRBV27 with TRBJ2-6, with D possibly being TRBD1 (5 bases). The germline CDR1 and CDR2 sequences are MNHEY and SMNVEV (reference sequence). The CDR3 runs to 16 residues.

This rearrangement joins TRBV7-2 to TRBJ2-7, with a possible D match to TRBD1 (6 bases). V was shortened by 5 bases and J by 7 bases, with 15 bases between the two germline ends. The CDR3 sequence is 13 residues long. The germline gives CDR1 SGHTA, CDR2 FQGNSA. As DNA, the CDR3 is TGTGCCAGCAGCCGACAGGAGGCTAAGGAGCAGTACTTC. This translates into CASSRQEAKEQYF. Combining the CDR3 with reference TRBV7-2 and TRBJ2-7 gives the whole variable domain GAGVSQSPSNKVTEKGKDVELRCDPISGHTALYWYRQSLGQGLEFLIYFQGNSAPDKSGLPSDRFSAERTGGSVSTLTIQRTQQEDSAVYLCASSRQEAKEQYFGPGTRLTVT.

This chain joins TRBV2 and TRBJ2-5; 8 bases align to TRBD2. This CDR3 comprises 16 residues. The germline gives CDR1 SNHLY, CDR2 FYNNEI. Germline trimming cut 4 bases from V and 5 bases from J; bases unmatched to any gene: 12. The CDR3 protein is CASSVLAGYGGETQYF. The CDR3 nucleotides read TGTGCCAGCAGTGTGCTAGCGGGCTACGGGGGGGAGACCCAGTACTTC.

The sample holds one count of this clone. This chain joins TRBV5-6 and TRBJ1-6; 9 bases agree with TRBD1. CDR3 length equals 15 residues. Germline V gene sequence: CDR1 SGHDT, CDR2 YYEEEE. The J segment lost 8 bases and the V segment lost 2 bases, leaving 5 bases of the junction unmatched. The CDR3 sequence is CASSFWDRDDSPLHF. CDR3 nucleotide sequence: TGTGCCAGCAGCTTTTGGGACAGGGATGATTCACCCCTCCACTTT.

The rearrangement joins TRBV18 to TRBJ1-2; 7 bases align to TRBD1. J gave up 3 bases and V 4 bases, and 5 bases lay outside the gene matches. This CDR3 has 14 residues. Germline-derived CDR1 and CDR2 are KGHSH and LQKENI. CDR3 in DNA: TGTGCCAGCTCACGTAACGACAGGGACTATGGCTACACCTTC. Its protein product is CASSRNDRDYGYTF.

V and J are TRBV10-3 and TRBJ1-3; no firm D call. Per germline, CDR1 ENHRY and CDR2 SYGVKD. The CDR3 runs to 16 residues. The ends were cut back, 2 bases at V and 0 bases at J, with 11 bases in the middle. The CDR3 DNA is TGTGCCATCAGTGAGGGCAACCCTTACTCTGGAAACACCATATATTTT. It translates to CAISEGNPYSGNTIYF.

The chain combines TRBV7-9 with TRBJ1-4; TRBD1 matches 7 bases. The CDR3 has 14 residues. From germline, CDR1 is SEHNR and CDR2 FQNEAQ (reference sequence). V lost 5 bases to trimming and J lost 8 bases; unmatched junction nucleotides: 8. CDR3 nucleotides: TGTGCCAGCAGCCCTGGGGCAGGGGGGGAAAAACTGTTTTTT. Its translation: CASSPGAGGEKLFF.